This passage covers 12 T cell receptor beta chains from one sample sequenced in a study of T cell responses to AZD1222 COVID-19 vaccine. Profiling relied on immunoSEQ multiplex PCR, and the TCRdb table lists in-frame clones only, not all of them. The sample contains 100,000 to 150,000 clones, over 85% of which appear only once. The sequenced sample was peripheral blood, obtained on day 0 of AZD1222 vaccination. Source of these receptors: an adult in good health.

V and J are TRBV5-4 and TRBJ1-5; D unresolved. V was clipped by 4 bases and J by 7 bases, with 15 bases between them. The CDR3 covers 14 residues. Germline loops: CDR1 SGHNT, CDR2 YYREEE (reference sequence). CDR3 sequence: CASSNGLGGQPQHF. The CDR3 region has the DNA TGTGCCAGCAGCAATGGACTCGGCGGGCAGCCCCAGCATTTT.

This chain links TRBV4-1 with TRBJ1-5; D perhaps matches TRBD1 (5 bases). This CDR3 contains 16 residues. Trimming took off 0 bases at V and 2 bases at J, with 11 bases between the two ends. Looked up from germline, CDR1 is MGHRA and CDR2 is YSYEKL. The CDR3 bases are TGCGCCAGCAGCCAAGACCATATCAGGGGCAATCAGCCCCAGCATTTT. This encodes CASSQDHIRGNQPQHF.

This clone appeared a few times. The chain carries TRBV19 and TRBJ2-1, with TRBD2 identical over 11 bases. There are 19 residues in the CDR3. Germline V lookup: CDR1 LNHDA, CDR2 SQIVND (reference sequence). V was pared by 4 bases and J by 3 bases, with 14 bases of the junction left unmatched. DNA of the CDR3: TGTGCCAGTAGTACCCGACCGCTACTAGCGGGAGATCTCTACAATGAGCAGTTCTTC. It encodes CASSTRPLLAGDLYNEQFF.

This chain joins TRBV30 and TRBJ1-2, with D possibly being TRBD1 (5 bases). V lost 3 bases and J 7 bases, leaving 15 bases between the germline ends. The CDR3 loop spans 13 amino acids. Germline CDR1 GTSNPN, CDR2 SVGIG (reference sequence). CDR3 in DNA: TGTGCCTGGAGAGTTCCCGGGGGTGGTGGCTACACCTTC. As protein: CAWRVPGGGGYTF.

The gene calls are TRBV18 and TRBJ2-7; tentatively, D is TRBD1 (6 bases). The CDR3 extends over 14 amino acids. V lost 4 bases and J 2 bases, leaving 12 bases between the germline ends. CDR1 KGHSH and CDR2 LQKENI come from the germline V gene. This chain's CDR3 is CASSRQVNTYEQYF. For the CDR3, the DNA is TGTGCCAGCTCACGACAGGTAAACACCTACGAGCAGTACTTC.

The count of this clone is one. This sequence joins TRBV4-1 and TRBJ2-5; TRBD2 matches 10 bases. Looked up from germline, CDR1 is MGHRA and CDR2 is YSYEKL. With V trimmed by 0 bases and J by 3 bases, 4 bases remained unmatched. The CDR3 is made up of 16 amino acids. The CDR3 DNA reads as TGCGCCAGCAGCCAAGACCGGCTAGCGGGAGAAGAGACCCAGTACTTC. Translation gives CASSQDRLAGEETQYF.

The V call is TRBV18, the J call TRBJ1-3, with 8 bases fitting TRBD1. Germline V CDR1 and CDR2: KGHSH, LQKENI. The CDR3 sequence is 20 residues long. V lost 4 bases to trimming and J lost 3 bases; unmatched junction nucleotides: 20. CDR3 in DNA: TGTGCCAGCTCACTTTTCCGGGACAGGTTTCCCGTAGGCGGTGGAAACACCATATATTTT. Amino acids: CASSLFRDRFPVGGGNTIYF.

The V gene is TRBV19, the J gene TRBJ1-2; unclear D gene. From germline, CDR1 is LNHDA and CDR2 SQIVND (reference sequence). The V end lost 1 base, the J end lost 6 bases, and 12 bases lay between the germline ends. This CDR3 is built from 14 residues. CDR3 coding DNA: TGTGCCAGTAGTATAGGGGAGTCCCAGGATGGCTACACCTTC. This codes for CASSIGESQDGYTF.

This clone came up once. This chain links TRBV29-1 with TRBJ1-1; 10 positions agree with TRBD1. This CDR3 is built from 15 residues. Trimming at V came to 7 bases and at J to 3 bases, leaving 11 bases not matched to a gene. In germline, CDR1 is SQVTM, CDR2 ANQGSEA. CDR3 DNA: TGCAGCGAGAGAGTCACCGGGACAGGGGACACTGAAGCTTTCTTT. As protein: CSERVTGTGDTEAFF.

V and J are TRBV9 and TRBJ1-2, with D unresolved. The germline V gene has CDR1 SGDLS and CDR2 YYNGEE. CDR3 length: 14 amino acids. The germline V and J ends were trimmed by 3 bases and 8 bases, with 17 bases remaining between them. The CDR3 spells CASSGPQFPRGYTF. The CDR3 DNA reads TGTGCCAGCAGCGGCCCCCAGTTTCCTAGAGGCTACACCTTC.

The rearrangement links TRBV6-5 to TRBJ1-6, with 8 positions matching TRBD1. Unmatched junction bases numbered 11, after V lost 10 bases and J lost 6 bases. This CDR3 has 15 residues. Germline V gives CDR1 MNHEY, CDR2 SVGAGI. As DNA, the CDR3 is TGTGCCACCTCAAACTCGGACAGGGCTAATTCACCCCTCCACTTT. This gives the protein CATSNSDRANSPLHF.

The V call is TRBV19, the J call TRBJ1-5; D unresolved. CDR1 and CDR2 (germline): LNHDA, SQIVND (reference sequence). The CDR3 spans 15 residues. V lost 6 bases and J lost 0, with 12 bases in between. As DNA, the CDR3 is TGTGCCAGTAGAAGGGATCGGTATAGCAATCAGCCCCAGCATTTT. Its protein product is CASRRDRYSNQPQHF.